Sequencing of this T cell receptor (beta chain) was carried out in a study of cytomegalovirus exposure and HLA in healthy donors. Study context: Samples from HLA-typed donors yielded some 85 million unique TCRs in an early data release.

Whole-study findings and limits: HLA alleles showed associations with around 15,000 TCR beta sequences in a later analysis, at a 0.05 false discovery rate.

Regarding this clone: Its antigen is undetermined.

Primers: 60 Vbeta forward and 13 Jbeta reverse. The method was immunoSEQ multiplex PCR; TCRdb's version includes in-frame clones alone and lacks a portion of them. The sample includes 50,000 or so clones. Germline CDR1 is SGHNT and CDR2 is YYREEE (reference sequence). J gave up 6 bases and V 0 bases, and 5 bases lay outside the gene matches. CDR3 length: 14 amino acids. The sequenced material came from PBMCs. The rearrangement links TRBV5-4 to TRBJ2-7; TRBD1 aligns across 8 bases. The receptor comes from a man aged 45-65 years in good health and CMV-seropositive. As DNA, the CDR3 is TGTGCCAGCAGCTTGGGGCAGGGGGCACTCGAGCAGTACTTC. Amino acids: CASSLGQGALEQYF.